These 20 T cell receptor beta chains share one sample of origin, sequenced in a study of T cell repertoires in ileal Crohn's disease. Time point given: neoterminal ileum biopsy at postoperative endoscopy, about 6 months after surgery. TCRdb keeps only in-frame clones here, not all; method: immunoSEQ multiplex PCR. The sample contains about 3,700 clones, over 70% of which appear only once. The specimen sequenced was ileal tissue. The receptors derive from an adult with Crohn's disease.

The CDR3 nucleotides are TGTGCCAGCAGTCTACCACTAGCGGGACTCAATGAGCAGTTCTTC. Amino acid sequence: CASSLPLAGLNEQFF. The V and J genes are TRBV7-2 and TRBJ2-1, with 10 bases that match TRBD2. The V segment lost 6 bases and the J segment 6 bases; nucleotides outside the gene matches: 8. Per the germline V gene, CDR1 is SGHTA and CDR2 is FQGNSA. This CDR3 contains 15 residues.

DNA for the CDR3: TGTGCCAGCAGCCAAGAGAACAGAATTCTCGATTACCGCAATCAGCCCCAGCATTTT. Translated, it gives CASSQENRILDYRNQPQHF. The chain is built from TRBV14 and TRBJ1-5; no clear D gene. Trimming left V 0 bases short and J 2 bases short, with 20 bases between. CDR1 SGHDN and CDR2 FVKESK come from the germline V gene. The CDR3 length is 19 residues. Full variable domain (missing parts from reference TRBV14 and TRBJ1-5): EAGVTQFPSHSVIEKGQTVTLRCDPISGHDNLYWYRRVMGKEIKFLLHFVKESKQDESGMPNNRFLAERTGGTYSTLKVQPAELEDSGVYFCASSQENRILDYRNQPQHFGDGTRLSIL.

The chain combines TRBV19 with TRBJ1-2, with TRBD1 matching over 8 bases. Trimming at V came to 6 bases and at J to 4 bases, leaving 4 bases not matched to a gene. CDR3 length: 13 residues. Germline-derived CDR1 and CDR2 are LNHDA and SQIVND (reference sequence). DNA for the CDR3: TGTGCCAGTAGGACGACAGGGGTCTATGGCTACACCTTC. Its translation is CASRTTGVYGYTF.

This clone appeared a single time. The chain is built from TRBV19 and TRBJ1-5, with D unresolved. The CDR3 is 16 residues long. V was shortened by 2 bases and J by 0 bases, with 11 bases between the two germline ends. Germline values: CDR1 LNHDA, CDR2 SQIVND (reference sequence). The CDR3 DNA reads TGTGCCAGTAGTATAAGGGCGGACTATAGCAATCAGCCCCAGCATTTT. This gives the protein CASSIRADYSNQPQHF.

CDR3 DNA: TGCGCCAGCAGCTTGGCCCCGGGGGTGGAGTATGGCTACACCTTC. It specifies CASSLAPGVEYGYTF. The V and J genes are TRBV5-1 and TRBJ1-2, with a weak D call TRBD1 (5 bases). Germline V lookup: CDR1 SGHRS, CDR2 YFSETQ. This CDR3 has 15 residues. V lost 0 bases to trimming and J lost 5 bases, with 14 bases between them.

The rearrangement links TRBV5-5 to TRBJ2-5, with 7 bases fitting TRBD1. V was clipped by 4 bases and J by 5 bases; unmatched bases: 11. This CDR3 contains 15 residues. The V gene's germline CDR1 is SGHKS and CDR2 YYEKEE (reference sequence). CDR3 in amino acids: CASSPAQTGIETQYF. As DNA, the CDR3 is TGTGCCAGCAGCCCAGCCCAGACAGGGATCGAGACCCAGTACTTC.

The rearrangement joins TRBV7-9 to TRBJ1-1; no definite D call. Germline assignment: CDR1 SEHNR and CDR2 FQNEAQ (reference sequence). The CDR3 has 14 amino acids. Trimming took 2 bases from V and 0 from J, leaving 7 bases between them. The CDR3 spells CASSLKLLNTEAFF. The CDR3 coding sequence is TGTGCCAGCAGCTTAAAGCTCCTGAACACTGAAGCTTTCTTT. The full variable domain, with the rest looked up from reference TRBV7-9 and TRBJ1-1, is DTGVSQNPRHKITKRGQNVTFRCDPISEHNRLYWYRQTLGQGPEFLTYFQNEAQLEKSRLLSDRFSAERPKGSFSTLEIQRTEQGDSAMYLCASSLKLLNTEAFFGQGTRLTVV.

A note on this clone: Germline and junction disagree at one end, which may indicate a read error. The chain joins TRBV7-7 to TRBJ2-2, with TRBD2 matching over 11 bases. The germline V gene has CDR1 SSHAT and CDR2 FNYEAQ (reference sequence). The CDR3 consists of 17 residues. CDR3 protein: CASSLRTSGPNTGELFF. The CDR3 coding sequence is TGTGCTAGCAGCTTACGGACTAGCGGGCCGAACACCGGGGAGCTGTTTTTT.

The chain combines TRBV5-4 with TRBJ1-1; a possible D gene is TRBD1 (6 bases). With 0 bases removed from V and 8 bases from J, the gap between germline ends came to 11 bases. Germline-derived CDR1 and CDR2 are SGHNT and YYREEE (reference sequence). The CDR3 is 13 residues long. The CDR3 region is CASSLAGVPEAFF. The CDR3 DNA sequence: TGTGCCAGCAGCTTGGCAGGGGTCCCCGAAGCTTTCTTT.

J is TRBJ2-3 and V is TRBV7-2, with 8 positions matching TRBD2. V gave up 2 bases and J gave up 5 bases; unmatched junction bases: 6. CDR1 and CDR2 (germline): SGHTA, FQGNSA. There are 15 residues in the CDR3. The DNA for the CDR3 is TGTGCCAGCAGCTTAATCGGGGGGGCCCTAGATACGCAGTATTTT. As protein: CASSLIGGALDTQYF.

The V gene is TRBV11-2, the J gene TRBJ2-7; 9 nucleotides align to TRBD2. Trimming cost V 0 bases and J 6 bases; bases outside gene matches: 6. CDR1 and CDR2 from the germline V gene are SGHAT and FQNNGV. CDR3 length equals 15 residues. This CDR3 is CASSLDQRGALEQYF. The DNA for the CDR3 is TGTGCCAGCAGCTTAGATCAGCGGGGGGCCCTCGAGCAGTACTTC.

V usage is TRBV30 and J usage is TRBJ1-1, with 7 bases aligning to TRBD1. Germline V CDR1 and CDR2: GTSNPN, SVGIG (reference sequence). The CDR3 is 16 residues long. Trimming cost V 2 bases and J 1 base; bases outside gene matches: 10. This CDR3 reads CAWSPGQLSTNTEAFF. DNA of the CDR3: TGTGCCTGGAGTCCGGGACAGTTGTCTACGAACACTGAAGCTTTCTTT. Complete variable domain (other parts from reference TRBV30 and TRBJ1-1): SQTIHQWPATLVQPVGSPLSLECTVEGTSNPNLYWYRQAAGRGLQLLFYSVGIGQISSEVPQNLSASRPQDRQFILSSKKLLLSDSGFYLCAWSPGQLSTNTEAFFGQGTRLTVV.

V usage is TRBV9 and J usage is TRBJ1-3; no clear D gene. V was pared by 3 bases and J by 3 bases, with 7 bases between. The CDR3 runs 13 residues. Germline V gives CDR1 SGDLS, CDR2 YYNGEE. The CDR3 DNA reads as TGTGCCAGCAGCGAGACGGGTGGAAACACCATATATTTT. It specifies CASSETGGNTIYF.

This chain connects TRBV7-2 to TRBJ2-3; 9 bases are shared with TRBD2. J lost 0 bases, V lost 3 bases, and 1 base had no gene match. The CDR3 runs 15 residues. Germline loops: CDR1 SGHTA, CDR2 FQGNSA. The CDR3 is CASSFTSGSTDTQYF. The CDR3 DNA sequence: TGTGCCAGCAGCTTTACTAGCGGGAGCACAGATACGCAGTATTTT. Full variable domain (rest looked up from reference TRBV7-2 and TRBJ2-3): GAGVSQSPSNKVTEKGKDVELRCDPISGHTALYWYRQSLGQGLEFLIYFQGNSAPDKSGLPSDRFSAERTGGSVSTLTIQRTQQEDSAVYLCASSFTSGSTDTQYFGPGTRLTVL.

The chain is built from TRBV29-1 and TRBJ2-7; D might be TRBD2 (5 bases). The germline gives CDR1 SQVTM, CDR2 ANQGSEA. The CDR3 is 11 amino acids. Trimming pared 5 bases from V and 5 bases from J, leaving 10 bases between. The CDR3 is CSVKFGDEQYF. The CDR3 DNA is TGCAGCGTTAAGTTCGGGGACGAGCAGTACTTC.

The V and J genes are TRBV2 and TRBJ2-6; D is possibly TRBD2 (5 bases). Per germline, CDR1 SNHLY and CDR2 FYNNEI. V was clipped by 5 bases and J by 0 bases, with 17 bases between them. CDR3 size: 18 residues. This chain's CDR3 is CASSPKEARISGANVLTF. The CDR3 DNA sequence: TGTGCCAGCAGTCCGAAGGAGGCAAGAATCTCTGGGGCCAACGTCCTGACTTTC.

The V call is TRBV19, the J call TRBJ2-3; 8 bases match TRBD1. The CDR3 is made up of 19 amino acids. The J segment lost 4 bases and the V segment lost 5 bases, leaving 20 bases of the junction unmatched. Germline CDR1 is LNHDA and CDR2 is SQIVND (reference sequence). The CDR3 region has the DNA TGTGCCAGTAGTCTGAGGGACAGGTCAGGGCCTAGCCTACCAGATACGCAGTATTTT. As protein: CASSLRDRSGPSLPDTQYF.

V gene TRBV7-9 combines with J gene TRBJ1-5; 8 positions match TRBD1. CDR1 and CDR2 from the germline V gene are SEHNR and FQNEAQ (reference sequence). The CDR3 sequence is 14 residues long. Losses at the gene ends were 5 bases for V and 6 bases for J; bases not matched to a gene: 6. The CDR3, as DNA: TGTGCCAGCAGCGCCCCAGGGGGCCCTCAGCCCCAGCATTTT. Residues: CASSAPGGPQPQHF.

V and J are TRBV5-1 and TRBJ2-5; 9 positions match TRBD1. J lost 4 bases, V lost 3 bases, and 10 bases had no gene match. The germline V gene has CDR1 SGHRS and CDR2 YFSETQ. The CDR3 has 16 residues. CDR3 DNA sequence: TGCGCCAGCAGCTATACAGGGGGCGCGCAAAGAGAGACCCAGTACTTC. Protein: CASSYTGGAQRETQYF.

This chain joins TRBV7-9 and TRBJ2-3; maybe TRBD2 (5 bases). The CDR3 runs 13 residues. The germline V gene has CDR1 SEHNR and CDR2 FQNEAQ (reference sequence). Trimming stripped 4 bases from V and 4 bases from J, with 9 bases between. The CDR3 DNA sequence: TGTGCCAGCAGCTCGGCGGGCTCAGATACGCAGTATTTT. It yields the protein CASSSAGSDTQYF.